Below, one TCR beta chain is given with its context. This sample is part of a study of blood T cells in healthy people across ages. With a J-beta primer mix and a sample-barcoded 5' primer, a second PCR ran roughly 6 to 11 cycles. TCRdb ran MiXCR on the 5' RACE reads and lists one entry per CDR3 protein. The table has 1 million or so distinct CDR3 sequences, roughly a quarter seen once; the top ten hold 0.75%. The data were also submitted as part of a second study, on T cells of mothers and their children. Turning to that study: With the M1S primer of the second PCR, sample barcodes and 2-4 random nucleotides were added. Reads obtained per mother exceeded 10 million TCR beta CDR3 reads, with a few million obtained per child. The shaping of TCR recombination output by thymic selection is similar in related and unrelated pairs.

The TCR comes from a girl aged 2 to 9 in good health. Sequencing was done on a sample of blood.

As DNA, the CDR3 is TGCAGCGTTGTCTTGGCTAGCGGGGGGGTCTATGAGACCCAGTACTTC. Translating gives CSVVLASGGVYETQYF. The V call is TRBV29-1, the J call TRBJ2-1; 12 bases are shared with TRBD2. The J call may be faulty, since TRBJ2-5 better matches the DNA end. The CDR3 runs 16 residues. Germline loops: CDR1 SQVTM, CDR2 ANQGSEA.